The rows below give T cell receptor beta chains drawn from one sample of a study of shared clonotypes between healthy human individuals. The assay was immunoSEQ multiplex PCR, and TCRdb's table has in-frame clones only and misses some. Among 1,100,000 or so clones listed, 78% were seen once. The sample taken for sequencing was memory CD4+ T cells from PBMCs. The receptor set was obtained from a man aged 18 to 29 in good health. Some clones in this sample may be carry-over from other donors' samples. Both conserved end residues are part of each CDR3. A D gene is named only where the DNA matches it firmly. Size tells how often a clone was seen (once, few, many) or the class of an expanded clone, and some rows leave it out.

CDR3 protein	CDR3 DNA	J gene	clone size	D gene	V gene
CASSVGPVNEQFF	TGTGCCAGCAGCGTAGGCCCAGTCAACGAGCAGTTCTTC	TRBJ2-1	-	-	TRBV9
CASSRTGGAYEQYF	TGTGCCAGCAGTAGGACAGGGGGAGCCTACGAGCAGTACTTC	TRBJ2-7	-	TRBD1	TRBV6-5
CAISVGSGELFF	TGTGCCATCAGTGTTGGCAGTGGGGAGCTGTTTTTT	TRBJ2-2	-	-	TRBV10-3
CASSLTRQSEKLFF	TGTGCCAGCAGCTTAACTCGGCAGAGTGAAAAACTGTTTTTT	TRBJ1-4	-	-	TRBV7-2
CASRLGDRTSGNTIYF	TGCGCCAGCAGATTGGGGGACAGGACCTCTGGAAACACCATATATTTT	TRBJ1-3	-	TRBD1	TRBV5-1
CASSLSVMGQRYAKNQPQHF	TGTGCCAGCAGCCTCAGCGTTATGGGACAGAGATACGCCAAAAATCAGCCCCAGCATTTT	TRBJ1-5	once	TRBD1	TRBV28
CASSPWTSGANNEQFF	TGTGCCAGCAGCCCTTGGACTAGCGGGGCTAACAATGAGCAGTTCTTC	TRBJ2-1	-	TRBD2	TRBV4-2
CASSLRAGPAYEQYF	TGTGCCAGCAGCTTAAGAGCGGGCCCTGCCTACGAGCAGTACTTC	TRBJ2-7	-	-	TRBV5-4
CASSLVVVSGANVLTF	TGTGCCAGCAGCTTAGTCGTCGTCTCTGGGGCCAACGTCCTGACTTTC	TRBJ2-6	many	-	TRBV7-8
CASSPFSGADEQYF	TGTGCCAGCTCACCCTTCTCAGGGGCTGACGAGCAGTACTTC	TRBJ2-7	-	-	TRBV18
CASSPTFAGNTIYF	TGTGCCAGCAGCCCCACTTTTGCTGGAAACACCATATATTTT	TRBJ1-3	-	-	TRBV9